These 11 T cell receptor beta chains were all obtained from the same sample, sequenced in a study of T cell repertoires in cytomegalovirus infection (dated by TCRdb to about 2019). The sample was run on an Illumina HiSeq 1500. TCRdb itself trimmed the public reads at Q25 with fastp, ran MiXCR and retained productive beta chains. Entries that share a CDR3 protein sequence are merged under the most common genes and DNA. The sample table holds 250,000 or so distinct CDR3 sequences, of which over 15% were seen once. Over 40% of the sample comes from the top ten. Sequences were obtained from CD8+ T cells from PBMCs. The receptors stem from a human donor in good health (CMV status not recorded). Some clones in this sample may be carry-over from other donors' samples.

With respect to this clonotype: With a much larger clone just one base away, this may be a read error. The chain uses TRBV12-3 or TRBV12-4 and TRBJ2-7; 10 positions match TRBD2. J lost 3 bases, V lost 6 bases, and 5 bases had no gene match. The CDR3 is 14 amino acids. The CDR3 DNA reads TGTGCCAGCAGCCACGGACTAGCGGTCTACGAGCAGTACTTC. Residues: CASSHGLAVYEQYF.

In its sample, this clonotype was seen many times. The chain carries TRBV12-3 or TRBV12-4 and TRBJ1-1; D not certain. The CDR3 sequence is 13 residues long. Trimming shortened V by 7 bases and J by 1 base, and 10 bases separated the two germline ends. The CDR3 nucleotides are TGTGCCAGCAATATCACTCCGAACACTGAAGCTTTCTTT. It yields the protein CASNITPNTEAFF.

The sample holds one count of this clonotype. The V call is TRBV2, the J call TRBJ2-1; 8 bases align to TRBD1. Germline CDR1 and CDR2: SNHLY and FYNNEI. Trimming took 3 bases from V and 6 from J; bases not matched to a gene: 7. The CDR3 is 15 amino acids. The CDR3 DNA sequence: TGTGCCAGCAGTGACGAACAGGGGGTTAGCAATGAGCAGTTCTTC. Translating gives CASSDEQGVSNEQFF.

This clonotype was seen only a few times. The chain employs TRBV5-1 and TRBJ1-6; 8 positions match TRBD1. Unmatched junction bases numbered 6, after V lost 3 bases and J lost 7 bases. The CDR3 is made up of 15 amino acids. Germline lookup yields CDR1 SGHRS and CDR2 YFSETQ. The CDR3 nucleotides read TGCGCCAGCAGCTCCGATCGGACAGGGAATTCACCCCTCCACTTT. It encodes CASSSDRTGNSPLHF.

This clonotype has a handful of counts. The chain uses TRBV12-3 or TRBV12-4 and TRBJ1-1; 7 bases match TRBD1. The ends lost 6 bases at V and 0 bases at J; junction bases unmatched: 7. The CDR3 totals 15 residues. The CDR3 sequence: CASSSTGALNTEAFF. The CDR3 DNA is TGTGCCAGCAGCAGTACAGGGGCCCTGAACACTGAAGCTTTCTTT.

The chain uses TRBV12-3 or TRBV12-4 and TRBJ1-5; D is unresolved. The CDR3 contains 13 residues. V lost 0 bases and J lost 11, with 11 bases in between. CDR3 in amino acids: CASSLAPLTTQHF. The CDR3 DNA reads as TGTGCCAGCAGTTTAGCGCCCCTTACGACCCAGCATTTT.

The chain has TRBV5-5 and TRBJ1-2; D is possibly TRBD1 (5 bases). Looked up from germline, CDR1 is SGHKS and CDR2 is YYEKEE (reference sequence). The CDR3 extends over 14 amino acids. The germline V and J ends were trimmed by 2 bases and 4 bases, with 12 bases remaining between them. The CDR3 reads CASSLSGGIYGYTF. DNA for the CDR3: TGTGCCAGCAGCTTAAGCGGGGGGATCTATGGCTACACCTTC.

The CDR3 sequence is CAMQPTGDTEAFF. The CDR3 nucleotides read TGTGCCATGCAACCAACAGGGGATACTGAAGCTTTCTTT. The chain combines TRBV10-3 with TRBJ1-1; TRBD1 aligns across 7 bases. Per the germline V gene, CDR1 is ENHRY and CDR2 is SYGVKD. With V trimmed by 9 bases and J by 5 bases, 9 bases remained unmatched. The CDR3 contains 13 residues.

This clonotype was observed many times. This chain links TRBV11-2 with TRBJ2-6; D is perhaps TRBD1 (6 bases). CDR3 length equals 17 residues. Trimming cost V 1 base and J 4 bases, with 14 bases left between them. Germline V CDR1 and CDR2: SGHAT, FQNNGV. The CDR3 bases are TGTGCCAGCAGCTTAGCCCCGCAAGGACAGGGGGCCAACGTCCTGACTTTC. It specifies CASSLAPQGQGANVLTF.

A few counts support this clonotype. The chain recombines TRBV20-1 with TRBJ1-2, with D possibly TRBD1 on 5 matching bases. Trimming took off 0 bases at V and 0 bases at J, with 17 bases between the two ends. The CDR3 length is 17 residues. Germline V gives CDR1 DFQATT, CDR2 SNEGSKA (reference sequence). CDR3 sequence reads: CSARDNRWEPPNYGYTF. CDR3 in DNA: TGCAGTGCTAGAGACAACAGGTGGGAGCCGCCTAACTATGGCTACACCTTC.

This clonotype has ten or more counts. This chain connects TRBV7-8 to TRBJ1-1; D gene ambiguous. This CDR3 is built from 13 residues. Germline V gene sequence: CDR1 SGHVS, CDR2 FQNEAQ. V dropped 1 base and J dropped 7 bases, with 10 bases sitting between them. CDR3 region: CASSLGSVGEAFF. DNA for the CDR3: TGTGCCAGCAGCTTAGGGTCTGTGGGTGAAGCTTTCTTT.